The 3 T cell receptor beta chains reported below all come from one sample, sequenced in a study of T cell clonotyping in hematopoietic cell transplantation. Generated by immunoSEQ multiplex PCR, the TCRdb table keeps only in-frame clones and is missing some. Of roughly 37,000 clones in the sample, 88% were seen once. The sample consisted of peripheral blood mononuclear cells. The receptors derive from a middle-aged woman in good health. Some clones in this sample may be carry-over from other donors' samples.

V gene TRBV2 combines with J gene TRBJ2-1, with D possibly TRBD1 on 6 matching bases. The CDR3 covers 13 residues. Germline CDR1 and CDR2: SNHLY and FYNNEI. V dropped 5 bases and J dropped 9 bases, with 14 bases sitting between them. In DNA form, the CDR3 reads TGTGCCAGCAGTCTACAGGGTAGGGGTGAGCAGTTCTTC. It codes for CASSLQGRGEQFF. Full variable domain (missing parts from reference TRBV2 and TRBJ2-1): EPEVTQTPSHQVTQMGQEVILRCVPISNHLYFYWYRQILGQKVEFLVSFYNNEISEKSEIFDDQFSVERPDGSNFTLKIRSTKLEDSAMYFCASSLQGRGEQFFGPGTRLTVL.

The chain links TRBV25-1 to TRBJ2-1; D is unclear. Germline CDR1 is MGHDK and CDR2 is SYGVNS. V gave up 5 bases and J gave up 2 bases, with 1 base separating them. The CDR3 has 11 amino acids. The CDR3 here is CASSPYNEQFF. CDR3 in DNA: TGTGCCAGCAGTCCCTACAATGAGCAGTTCTTC.

The chain is built from TRBV19 and TRBJ2-1; 8 bases align to TRBD2. Germline V lookup: CDR1 LNHDA, CDR2 SQIVND (reference sequence). V lost 7 bases and J lost 5; bases outside the gene matches: 10. This CDR3 has 15 residues. CDR3 sequence reads: CASTVALADNNEQFF. DNA of the CDR3: TGTGCCAGTACCGTGGCACTAGCGGATAACAATGAGCAGTTCTTC.